Presented here are 20 T cell receptor beta chains from one specimen sequenced in a study of early T cells in non-severe SARS-CoV-2 infection. TCRdb redid the calling of the 5' RACE reads with MiXCR, one entry per CDR3 protein. The repertoire consists of over 95,000 distinct CDR3 sequences, with around 16% occurring once and the leading ten covering roughly 1.2%. Sequencing was performed on whole blood. The receptors were gathered from an adult who was a healthcare worker with PCR-confirmed SARS-CoV-2 infection or an uninfected control (not recorded which).

This clonotype was counted ten times or more. This chain uses TRBV19 with TRBJ1-2, with D unclear. This CDR3 region has 14 residues. V was clipped by 4 bases and J by 8 bases, with 17 bases between them. Germline V gene sequence: CDR1 LNHDA, CDR2 SQIVND (reference sequence). CDR3 protein: CASSTGPHVSGYTF. In DNA, the CDR3 is TGTGCCAGTAGTACCGGACCGCACGTTAGCGGCTACACCTTC.

The table lists this clonotype with a count of one. The chain is built from TRBV7-9 and TRBJ1-4; possible D gene TRBD1, 6 bases. Germline-derived CDR1 and CDR2 are SEHNR and FQNEAQ (reference sequence). CDR3 size: 15 residues. Trimming took 5 bases from V and 7 from J, leaving 17 bases between them. This CDR3 reads CASSNSNRESEKLFF. CDR3 coding DNA: TGTGCCAGCAGCAATTCCAACAGGGAATCTGAAAAACTGTTTTTT.

This rearrangement joins TRBV18 to TRBJ2-3, with a weak D call TRBD2 (6 bases). In germline, CDR1 is KGHSH, CDR2 LQKENI. The CDR3 is 14 residues long. With 3 bases removed from V and 6 bases from J, the gap between germline ends came to 13 bases. The chain's CDR3 is CASSPRLDTDTQYF. As DNA, the CDR3 is TGTGCCAGCTCACCCAGACTAGATACCGATACGCAGTATTTT.

This clonotype has more than one count but fewer than ten. The V gene is TRBV6-6, the J gene TRBJ1-6, with 9 bases that match TRBD1. The ends lost 4 bases at V and 10 bases at J; junction bases unmatched: 8. This CDR3 contains 15 residues. Germline CDR1 reads MNHNY; CDR2 reads SVGAGI (reference sequence). For the CDR3, the DNA is TGTGCCAGCAGTTCGCTGACAGGGGGTGGATCACCCCTCCACTTT. Its translation is CASSSLTGGGSPLHF.

This chain links TRBV7-8 with TRBJ1-6, with no clear D. The CDR3 consists of 11 residues. Trimming stripped 2 bases from V and 7 bases from J, with 0 bases between. Germline CDR1 and CDR2: SGHVS and FQNEAQ. CDR3: CASSLNSPLHF. The CDR3 DNA follows: TGTGCCAGCAGCTTAAATTCACCCCTCCACTTT.

Worth noting for this clonotype: Its ends do not fully match the called genes, so a read error is possible. The gene calls are TRBV20-1 and TRBJ2-7, with a weak D call TRBD2 (5 bases). Germline values: CDR1 DFQATT, CDR2 SNEGSKA (reference sequence). The CDR3 is 14 residues long. The CDR3 DNA follows: TGCAGTGCCAGAGGGAGAGGGCTGGCCTACGAGCAGTACTTC. It specifies CSARGRGLAYEQYF.

The chain is built from TRBV29-1 and TRBJ1-6; D is possibly TRBD1 (6 bases). Per germline, CDR1 SQVTM and CDR2 ANQGSEA. The CDR3 runs 15 residues. V lost 1 base and J lost 3, with 10 bases in between. The CDR3 is CSVEGPGVYNSPLHF. CDR3 nucleotides: TGCAGCGTTGAAGGCCCAGGGGTCTATAATTCACCCCTCCACTTT.

The table lists this clonotype with a few counts. The chain joins TRBV27 to TRBJ2-7; the match to TRBD2 covers 9 bases. The CDR3 sequence is 15 residues long. The junction had 6 bases not matched to a gene; V was cut back by 5 bases and J by 1 base. Germline V gene sequence: CDR1 MNHEY, CDR2 SMNVEV (reference sequence). CDR3 amino acids: CASSPRGLASYEQYF. The CDR3 coding sequence is TGTGCCAGCAGTCCTCGCGGACTAGCGTCCTACGAGCAGTACTTC.

Many counts were recorded for this clonotype. The rearrangement joins TRBV20-1 to TRBJ2-1; TRBD2 matches at 12 bases. This CDR3 has 16 residues. J was trimmed by 4 bases and V by 5 bases; bases with no gene match: 9. From germline, CDR1 is DFQATT and CDR2 SNEGSKA (reference sequence). In DNA, the CDR3 is TGCAGTGCTCCCGAGACTAGCGGGAGTAAGTACAATGAGCAGTTCTTC. Translating gives CSAPETSGSKYNEQFF.

Here the CDR3 reads CASSLEGRGVGELFF. Written as DNA, the CDR3 is TGTGCCAGCAGCTTAGAGGGCAGGGGAGTTGGGGAGCTGTTTTTT. The chain combines TRBV7-2 with TRBJ2-2; D perhaps matches TRBD1 (6 bases). CDR3 length: 15 amino acids. Per the germline V gene, CDR1 is SGHTA and CDR2 is FQGNSA. The V end was cut by 1 base, the J end by 8 bases, with 14 bases between.

This clonotype has more than one count but fewer than ten. The junction shows a germline mismatch at one end, possibly a read error. The chain links TRBV18 to TRBJ1-3; a weak D match, TRBD1 (5 bases). Germline V gene data show CDR1 as KGHSH and CDR2 as LQKENI. The CDR3 contains 15 residues. CDR3 protein: CASSPRQTSGNTIYF. The CDR3 nucleotides read TGTGCCAGCTCGCCACGACAGACCTCTGGAAACACCATATATTTT.

The rearrangement uses TRBV7-4 and TRBJ1-5; D may be TRBD1 (6 bases). CDR1 is SGHVT and CDR2 is SQSDAQ in the germline V gene. V lost 3 bases to trimming and J lost 8 bases, with 17 bases between them. The CDR3 runs 15 residues. CDR3 DNA: TGTGCCAGCAGCTTTAGTATAGGGGGGTCGAAGCCCCAGCATTTT. This sequence encodes CASSFSIGGSKPQHF.

The chain employs TRBV29-1 and TRBJ1-1, with D maybe TRBD1 (6 bases). Germline V gives CDR1 SQVTM, CDR2 ANQGSEA. CDR3 size: 13 residues. Trimming shortened V by 7 bases and J by 3 bases, and 15 bases separated the two germline ends. In DNA form, the CDR3 reads TGCAGCGCCATCGGACAGTTTGACACTGAAGCTTTCTTT. Its protein product is CSAIGQFDTEAFF.

The chain uses TRBV18 and TRBJ1-1; possibly TRBD1 for D (6 bases). This CDR3 contains 16 residues. Per germline, CDR1 KGHSH and CDR2 LQKENI. Trimming took off 0 bases at V and 1 base at J, with 12 bases between the two ends. The CDR3 spells CASSPPRGEGNTEAFF. As DNA, the CDR3 is TGTGCCAGCTCACCACCCAGGGGAGAGGGGAACACTGAAGCTTTCTTT. The variable domain in full, completed from reference TRBV18 and TRBJ1-1, reads NAGVMQNPRHLVRRRGQEARLRCSPMKGHSHVYWYRQLPEEGLKFMVYLQKENIIDESGMPKERFSAEFPKEGPSILRIQQVVRGDSAAYFCASSPPRGEGNTEAFFGQGTRLTVV.

This clonotype was seen ten or more times. The rearrangement joins TRBV18 to TRBJ2-3; the D call may be TRBD1 or TRBD2 (5 bases each). This CDR3 has 13 residues. Trimming cost V 3 bases and J 6 bases, with 10 bases left between them. Germline V gene lookup returns CDR1 KGHSH and CDR2 LQKENI. CDR3 nucleotides: TGTGCCAGCTCACCCCGTTGGGGGGATACGCAGTATTTT. It specifies CASSPRWGDTQYF.

This clonotype was counted once. This sequence joins TRBV27 and TRBJ2-1; 12 positions match TRBD2. The CDR3 has 16 residues. Germline CDR1 and CDR2: MNHEY and SMNVEV (reference sequence). J was trimmed by 5 bases and V by 5 bases; bases with no gene match: 7. In DNA, the CDR3 is TGTGCCAGCAGTGCATTGACTAGCGGGGGTCACAATGAGCAGTTCTTC. Protein product: CASSALTSGGHNEQFF.

J is TRBJ2-1 and V is TRBV10-2; D call uncertain. Trimming took 8 bases from V and 7 from J, leaving 12 bases between them. Per the germline V gene, CDR1 is WSHSY and CDR2 is SAAADI. The CDR3 extends over 12 amino acids. The CDR3 spells CASEKAKNEQFF. The CDR3 DNA is TGCGCCAGCGAGAAGGCTAAGAATGAGCAGTTCTTC.

The V gene is TRBV6-6, the J gene TRBJ1-1, with a tentative D call TRBD1 (5 bases). Germline V gives CDR1 MNHNY, CDR2 SVGAGI (reference sequence). The CDR3 spans 15 residues. V was cut by 6 bases and J by 5 bases, with 19 bases left in between. In nucleotides, the CDR3 is TGTGCCAGCAGACCCAGAACCGGGGCGCGGACTGAAGCTTTCTTT. Its translation: CASRPRTGARTEAFF.

This clonotype appeared a few times. V is TRBV4-1 and J is TRBJ1-1; 7 nucleotides line up with TRBD1. CDR3 length: 16 amino acids. Germline V gene sequence: CDR1 MGHRA, CDR2 YSYEKL. The junction had 9 bases not matched to a gene; V was cut back by 4 bases and J by 1 base. CDR3: CASSPGQVRGNTEAFF. The CDR3 DNA reads TGCGCCAGCAGCCCAGGACAGGTACGGGGGAACACTGAAGCTTTCTTT.

This clonotype was seen more than once but under ten times. This chain joins TRBV4-3 and TRBJ1-2; the D is unclear. V was clipped by 1 base and J by 8 bases, with 8 bases between them. Germline CDR1 is LGHNA and CDR2 is YSLEER. The length of the CDR3 is 12 residues. This CDR3 reads CASSQGRGGYTF. DNA of the CDR3: TGCGCCAGCAGCCAAGGACGGGGAGGCTACACCTTC.